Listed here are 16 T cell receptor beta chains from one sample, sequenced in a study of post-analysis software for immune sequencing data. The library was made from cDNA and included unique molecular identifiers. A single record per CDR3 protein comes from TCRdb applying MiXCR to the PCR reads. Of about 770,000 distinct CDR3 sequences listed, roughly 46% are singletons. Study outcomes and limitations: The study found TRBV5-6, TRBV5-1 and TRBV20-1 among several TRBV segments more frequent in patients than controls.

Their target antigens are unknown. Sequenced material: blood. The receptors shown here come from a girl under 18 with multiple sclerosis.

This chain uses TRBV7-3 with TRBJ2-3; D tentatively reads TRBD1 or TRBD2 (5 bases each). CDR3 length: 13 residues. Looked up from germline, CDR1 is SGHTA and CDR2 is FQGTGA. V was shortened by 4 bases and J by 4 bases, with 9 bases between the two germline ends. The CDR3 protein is CASSSRDPDTQYF. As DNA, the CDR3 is TGTGCCAGCAGCTCCCGGGACCCAGATACGCAGTATTTT.

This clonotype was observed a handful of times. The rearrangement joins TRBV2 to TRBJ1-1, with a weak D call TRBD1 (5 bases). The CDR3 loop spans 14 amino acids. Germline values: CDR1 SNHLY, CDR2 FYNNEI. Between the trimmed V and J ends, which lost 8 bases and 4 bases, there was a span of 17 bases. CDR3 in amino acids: CASQTGTRGTEAFF. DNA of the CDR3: TGTGCCAGCCAAACCGGGACCAGAGGCACTGAAGCTTTCTTT.

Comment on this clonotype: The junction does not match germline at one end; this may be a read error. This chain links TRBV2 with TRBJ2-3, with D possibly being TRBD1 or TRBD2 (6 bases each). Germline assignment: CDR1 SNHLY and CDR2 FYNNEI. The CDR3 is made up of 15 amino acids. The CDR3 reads CATLLPSERTDTQYF. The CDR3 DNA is TGTGCCACTCTACTCCCTAGCGAGAGGACAGACACGCAGTATTTT.

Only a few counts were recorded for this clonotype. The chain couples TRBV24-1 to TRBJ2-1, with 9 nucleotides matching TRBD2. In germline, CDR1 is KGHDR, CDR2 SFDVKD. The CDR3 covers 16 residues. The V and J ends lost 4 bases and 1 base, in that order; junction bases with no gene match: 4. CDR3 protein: CATSESSGRSYNEQFF. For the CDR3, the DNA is TGTGCCACCAGTGAATCCAGCGGGAGGTCCTACAATGAGCAGTTCTTC.

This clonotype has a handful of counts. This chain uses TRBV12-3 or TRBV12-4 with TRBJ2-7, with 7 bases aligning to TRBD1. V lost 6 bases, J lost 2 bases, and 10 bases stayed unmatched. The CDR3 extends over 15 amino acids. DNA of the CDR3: TGTGCCAGCAGATCCCACAGGGGAAATCCCTACGAGCAGTACTTC. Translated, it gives CASRSHRGNPYEQYF.

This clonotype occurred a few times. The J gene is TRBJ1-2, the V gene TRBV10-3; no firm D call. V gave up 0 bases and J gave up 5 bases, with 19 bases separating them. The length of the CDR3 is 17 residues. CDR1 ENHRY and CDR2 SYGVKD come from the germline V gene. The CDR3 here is CAISESVGGRARYGYTF. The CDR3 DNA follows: TGTGCCATCAGTGAGTCAGTAGGAGGACGGGCTAGATATGGCTACACCTTC.

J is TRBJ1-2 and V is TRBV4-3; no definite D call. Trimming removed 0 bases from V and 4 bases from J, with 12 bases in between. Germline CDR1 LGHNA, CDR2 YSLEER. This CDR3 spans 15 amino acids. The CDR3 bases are TGCGCCAGCAGCCAAGATGCGAGAGGAACCTATGGCTACACCTTC. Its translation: CASSQDARGTYGYTF.

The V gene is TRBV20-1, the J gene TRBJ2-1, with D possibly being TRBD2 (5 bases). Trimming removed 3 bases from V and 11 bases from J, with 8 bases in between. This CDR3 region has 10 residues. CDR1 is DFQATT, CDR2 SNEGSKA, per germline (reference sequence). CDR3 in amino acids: CSASYGKQFF. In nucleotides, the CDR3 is TGCAGTGCTAGCTACGGGAAGCAGTTCTTC.

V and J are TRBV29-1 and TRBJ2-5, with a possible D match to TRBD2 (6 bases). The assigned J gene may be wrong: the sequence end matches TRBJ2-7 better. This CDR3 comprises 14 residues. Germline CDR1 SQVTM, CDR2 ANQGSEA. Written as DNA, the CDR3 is TGCAGCGTTGCCCGGGACGGGGGTGATGGCGAGCAGTACTTC. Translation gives CSVARDGGDGEQYF.

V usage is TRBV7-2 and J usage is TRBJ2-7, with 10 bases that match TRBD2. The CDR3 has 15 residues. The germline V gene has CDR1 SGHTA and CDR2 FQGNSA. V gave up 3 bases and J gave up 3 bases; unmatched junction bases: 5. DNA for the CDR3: TGTGCCAGCAGCTTCCCTAGCGGGGGAAACTACGAGCAGTACTTC. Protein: CASSFPSGGNYEQYF.

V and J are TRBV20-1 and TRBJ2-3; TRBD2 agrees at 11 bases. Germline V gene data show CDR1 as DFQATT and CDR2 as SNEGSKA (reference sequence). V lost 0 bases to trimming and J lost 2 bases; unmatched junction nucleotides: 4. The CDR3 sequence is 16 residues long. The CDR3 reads CSARDGLAGDTDTQYF. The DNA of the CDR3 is TGCAGTGCTAGAGATGGACTAGCGGGTGACACAGATACGCAGTATTTT.

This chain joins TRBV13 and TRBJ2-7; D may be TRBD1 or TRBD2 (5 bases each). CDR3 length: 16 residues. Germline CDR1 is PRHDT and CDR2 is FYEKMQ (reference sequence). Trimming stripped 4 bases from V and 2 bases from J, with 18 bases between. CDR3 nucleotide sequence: TGTGCCAGCAGCTCCCCCCGGGGCCTCGCGCCCTACGAGCAGTACTTC. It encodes CASSSPRGLAPYEQYF.

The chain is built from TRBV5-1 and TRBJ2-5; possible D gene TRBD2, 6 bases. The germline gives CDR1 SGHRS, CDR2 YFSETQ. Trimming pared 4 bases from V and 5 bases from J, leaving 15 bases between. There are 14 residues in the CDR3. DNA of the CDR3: TGCGCCAGCAGCGCCGACAGTGGGAGGGAGACCCAGTACTTC. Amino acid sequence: CASSADSGRETQYF.

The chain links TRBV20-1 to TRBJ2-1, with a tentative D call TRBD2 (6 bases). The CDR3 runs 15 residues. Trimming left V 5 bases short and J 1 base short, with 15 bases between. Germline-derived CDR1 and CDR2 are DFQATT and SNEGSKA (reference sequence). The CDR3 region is CSAGVGGSSYNEQFF. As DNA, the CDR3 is TGCAGTGCTGGAGTGGGGGGAAGTTCCTACAATGAGCAGTTCTTC.

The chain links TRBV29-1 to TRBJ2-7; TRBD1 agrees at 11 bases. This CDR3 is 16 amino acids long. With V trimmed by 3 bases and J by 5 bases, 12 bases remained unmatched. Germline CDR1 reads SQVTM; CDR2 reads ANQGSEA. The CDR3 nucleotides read TGCAGCGTTGACCGGGACAGGGGGGGAGTGAGTCACGAGCAGTACTTC. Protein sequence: CSVDRDRGGVSHEQYF.

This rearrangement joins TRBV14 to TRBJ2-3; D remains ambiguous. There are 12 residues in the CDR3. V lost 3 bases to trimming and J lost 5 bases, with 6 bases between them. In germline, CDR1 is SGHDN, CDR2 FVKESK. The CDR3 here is CASSQQQDTQYF. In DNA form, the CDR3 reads TGTGCCAGCAGCCAGCAGCAAGATACGCAGTATTTT.